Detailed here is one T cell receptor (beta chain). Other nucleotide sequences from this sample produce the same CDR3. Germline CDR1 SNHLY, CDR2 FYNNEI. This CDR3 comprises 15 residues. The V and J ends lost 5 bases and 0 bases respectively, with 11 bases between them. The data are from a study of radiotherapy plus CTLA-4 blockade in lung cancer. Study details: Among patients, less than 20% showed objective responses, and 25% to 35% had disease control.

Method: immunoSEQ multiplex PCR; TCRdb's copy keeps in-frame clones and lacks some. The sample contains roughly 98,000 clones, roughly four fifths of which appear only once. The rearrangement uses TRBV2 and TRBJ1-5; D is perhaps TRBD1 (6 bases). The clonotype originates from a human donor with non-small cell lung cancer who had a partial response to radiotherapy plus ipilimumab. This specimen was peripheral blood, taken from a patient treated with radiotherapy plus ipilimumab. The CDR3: CASSQRTASNQPQHF. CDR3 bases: TGTGCCAGCAGTCAGCGGACAGCTAGCAATCAGCCCCAGCATTTT.